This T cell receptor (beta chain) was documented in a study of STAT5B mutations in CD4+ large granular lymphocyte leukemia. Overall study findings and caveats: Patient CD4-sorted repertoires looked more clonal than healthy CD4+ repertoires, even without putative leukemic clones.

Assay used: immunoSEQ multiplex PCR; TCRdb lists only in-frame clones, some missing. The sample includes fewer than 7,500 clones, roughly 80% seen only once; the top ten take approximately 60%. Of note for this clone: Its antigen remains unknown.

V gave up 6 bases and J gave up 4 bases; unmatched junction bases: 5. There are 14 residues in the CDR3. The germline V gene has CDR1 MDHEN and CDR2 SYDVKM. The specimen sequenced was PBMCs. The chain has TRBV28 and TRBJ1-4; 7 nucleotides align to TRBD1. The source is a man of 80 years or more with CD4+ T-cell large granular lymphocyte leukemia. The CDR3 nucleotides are TGTGCCAGCAGCTCGGGACAGAATAATGAAAAACTGTTTTTT. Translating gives CASSSGQNNEKLFF.